The T cell receptor (beta chain) under discussion was sequenced for a study of radiation and T cells in renal cell carcinoma. Findings of the study overall: Without pretreatment biopsies, baseline tumor clonotype presence was undetermined. From baseline, blood top tumor clonotypes peaked at 2 weeks post-radiation.

To note about this clone: Its antigen is as yet unknown.

Libraries were prepared by immunoSEQ multiplex PCR; TCRdb keeps only in-frame clonotypes and omits some of them. The repertoire has about 95,000 clones, approximately 86% of them found once; the top ten carry about 7.9%. Indicated time point: baseline pretreatment blood. Treatment noted: 15 Gy SBRT to primary tumor, nephrectomy 4 weeks later. Radiation-treated patients gave blood at baseline, week 2 and week 4. This renal cell carcinoma was of the clear cell type. The CDR3 covers 17 residues. The chain combines TRBV21-1 with TRBJ2-1; the table's D call, TRBD2, was not checked against the DNA. TRBV21-1 is deemed a pseudogene. Specimen: blood, collected from a patient whose treatment included radiotherapy and nephrectomy. This clonotype was obtained from a man aged 50 to 60 with renal cell carcinoma. The CDR3, as DNA: TGTGCCAGCAGCAAAGAGGGACTGATGGACTACTACAATGAGCAGTTCTTC. Translating gives CASSKEGLMDYYNEQFF.